This TCR beta chain appears in the sequencing data of a study of vaccination effects on CD4 cells after COVID-19. Across the whole study: Post-vaccine samples followed the second dose by a median of 72 days.

CDR3 length: 14 amino acids. CDR1 and CDR2 from the germline V gene are SNHLY and FYNNEI. V gave up 2 bases and J gave up 4 bases, with 10 bases separating them. Pools of viral peptides were used by the ViraFEST assay to expand antigen-specific CD4+ T cells ahead of sequencing. Having been cultured for roughly 9 days, the cells underwent CD4+ T cell isolation. Vaccination of participants consisted of two doses of either the BNT162b2 or mRNA-1273 vaccine. It was on days 3 and 7 that half the medium was replaced with IL-2 medium. Study outcomes and limitations: In healthy vaccinees, only 1 of 255 vaccine-induced clones cross-reacted with common cold coronaviruses. By a late point after vaccination, infection- and vaccine-induced clones had shrunk markedly through clonal contraction.

With regard to this clone: The target antigen is unknown.

Profiling relied on immunoSEQ multiplex PCR, and the TCRdb table lists in-frame clones only, not all of them. The repertoire holds about 22,000 clones, about three quarters seen once, with around 25% in the top ten. Here the sequenced sample was CD4+ T cells from PBMCs cultured with HCoV-NL63 spike peptides, taken after COVID-19 vaccination. The chain links TRBV2 to TRBJ2-3, with TRBD2 as a possible D gene (5 bases). This clonotype originated in a human donor who received a COVID-19 vaccine. CDR3 sequence reads: CASSELVASDTQYF. As DNA, the CDR3 is TGTGCCAGCAGTGAACTGGTAGCGTCAGATACGCAGTATTTT.